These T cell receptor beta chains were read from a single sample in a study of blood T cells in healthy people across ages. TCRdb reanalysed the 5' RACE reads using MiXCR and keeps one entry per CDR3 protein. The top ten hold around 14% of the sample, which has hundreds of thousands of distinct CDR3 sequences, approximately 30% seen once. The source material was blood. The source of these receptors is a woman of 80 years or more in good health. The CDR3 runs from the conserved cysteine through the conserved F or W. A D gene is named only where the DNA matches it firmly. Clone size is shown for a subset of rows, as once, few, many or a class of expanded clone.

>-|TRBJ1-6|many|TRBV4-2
TGTGCCAGCAGCCAAGGTGAAGGTTATAATTCACCCCTCCACTTT
CASSQGEGYNSPLHF
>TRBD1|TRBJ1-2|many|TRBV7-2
TGTGCCAGCATAGAGACTCCGACAGGGGTGGGCTACACCTTC
CASIETPTGVGYTF
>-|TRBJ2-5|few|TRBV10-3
TGTGCCATCAGTGAGCCGGCCCAAGAGACCCAGTACTTC
CAISEPAQETQYF
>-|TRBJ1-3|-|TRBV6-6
TGTGCCAGCAGTCCCCTCGAGGGCCGTTTCTCTGGAAACGCCATATATTTT
CASSPLEGRFSGNAIYF
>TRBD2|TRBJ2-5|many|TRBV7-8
TGTGCCAGCAGCTTAGATAGGGGCGGGGGGATACAAGAGACCCAGTACTTC
CASSLDRGGGIQETQYF
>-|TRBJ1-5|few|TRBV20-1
TGCAGTGCCACAACAGGGACCAATCAGCCCCAGCATTTT
CSATTGTNQPQHF
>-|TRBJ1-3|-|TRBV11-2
TGTGCCAGCAGCTTTAGGGGAGACCGAGACACCATATATTTT
CASSFRGDRDTIYF
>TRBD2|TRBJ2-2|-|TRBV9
TGTGCCAGCAGCCTCCGAGGGACTAGCGGGGGGGCAACCGGGGAGCTGTTTTTT
CASSLRGTSGGATGELFF
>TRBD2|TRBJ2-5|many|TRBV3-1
TGTGCCAGCAGCCAAGGGGATAGCGGGGGGGCCAGAGAGACCCAGTACTTC
CASSQGDSGGARETQYF
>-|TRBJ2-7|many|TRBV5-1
TGCGCCAGCAGCTTGGGGCAGGGAGCCGCCCACGAGCAGTACTTC
CASSLGQGAAHEQYF
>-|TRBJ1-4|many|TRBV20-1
TGCAGTGCTAGAGATAACAGGGCGTCTAATGAAAAACTGTTTTTT
CSARDNRASNEKLFF
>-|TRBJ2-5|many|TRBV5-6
TGTGCCAGCAGCCCCCCTGGTGGGGCTTCCTGGGGGGAGACCCAGTACTTC
CASSPPGGASWGETQYF
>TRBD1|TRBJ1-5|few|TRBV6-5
TGTGCCAGCAGAACCGGACAGGGGGCCCTTCAGCCCCAGCATTTT
CASRTGQGALQPQHF
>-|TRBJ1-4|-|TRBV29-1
TGCAGTCCCCTGGCAACTAATGAAAAACTGTTTTTT
CSPLATNEKLFF
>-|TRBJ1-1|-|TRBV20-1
TGCAGTGCTAGAGATGGAAGGGCCAGGGAGTCGAGCACTGAAGCTTTCTTT
CSARDGRARESSTEAFF
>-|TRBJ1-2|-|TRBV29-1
TGCAGCGTTGAAGCCAAGAAGGGGGTTGATGGCTACACCTTC
CSVEAKKGVDGYTF
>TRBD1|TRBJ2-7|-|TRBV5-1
TGCACCAGCAGCTGGTGGGACAGGGAAGACGAGCAGTACTTC
CTSSWWDREDEQYF
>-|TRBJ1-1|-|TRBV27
TGTGCCAGCAGTTTATCGCCATCCTGGATCGGCACTGAAGCTTTCTTT
CASSLSPSWIGTEAFF
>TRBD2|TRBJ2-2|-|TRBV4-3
TGCGCCAGCAGCCCTCGGGCTAGCGGGGGGCACGGGGAGCGGTTTTTT
CASSPRASGGHGERFF
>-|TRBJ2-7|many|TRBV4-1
TGCGCCAGCAGCCATGGGACCGGAACGTCCTACGAGCAGTACTTC
CASSHGTGTSYEQYF
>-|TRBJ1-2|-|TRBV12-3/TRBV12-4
TGTGCCAGCAGTTTTTCGGAGGGCCGCACCTTC
CASSFSEGRTF
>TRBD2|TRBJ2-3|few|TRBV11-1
TGTGCCAGCAGCCAACAGACTAGCGGGGACACAGATACGCAGTATTTT
CASSQQTSGDTDTQYF
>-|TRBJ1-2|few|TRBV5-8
TGTGCCACCAGACCAAGGACAAACTATGGCTACACCTTC
CATRPRTNYGYTF
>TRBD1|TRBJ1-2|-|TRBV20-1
TGCAGTGCTAGAGCGTATGACAGGGTTTGGGGCTACACCTTC
CSARAYDRVWGYTF
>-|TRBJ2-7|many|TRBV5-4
TGTGCCAGCAGCCAAGCGGGGACACACGTTATCCAGTACTTC
CASSQAGTHVIQYF
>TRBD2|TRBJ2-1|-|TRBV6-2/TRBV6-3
TGTGCCAGCACTGGGACTAGCGGGAGCAATGAGCAGTTCTTC
CASTGTSGSNEQFF
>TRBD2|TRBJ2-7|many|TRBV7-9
TGTGCCAGCAGCTTATCTAGCGGGGGGGTTTACAATGAGCAGTACTTC
CASSLSSGGVYNEQYF
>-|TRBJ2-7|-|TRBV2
TGTGCCAGCGGGGTAGAACGTAACAATGAGCAGTACTTC
CASGVERNNEQYF
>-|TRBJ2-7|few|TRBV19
TGTGCCAGTACGTTCAAGGGCACGGGGGTCTACGAGCAGTACTTC
CASTFKGTGVYEQYF
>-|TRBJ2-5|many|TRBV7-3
TGTGCCAGCAGCCCCGGGGGAGCCGCCTGGGAGACCCAGTACTTC
CASSPGGAAWETQYF
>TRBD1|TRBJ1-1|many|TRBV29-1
TGCAGCGTAACTACACAGGGGACTGAAGCTTTCTTT
CSVTTQGTEAFF
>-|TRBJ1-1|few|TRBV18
TGTGCCAGCTCACCAGGGGACGGACGCAACACTGAAGCTTTCTTT
CASSPGDGRNTEAFF
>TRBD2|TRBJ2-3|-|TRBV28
TGTGCCAGCAGTTTAACGGGGACTAGCGCAGATACGCAGTATTTT
CASSLTGTSADTQYF
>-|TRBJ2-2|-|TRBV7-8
TGTGCCAGCGGCAAGTTGGGGGGTAACACCGGGGAGCTGTTTTTT
CASGKLGGNTGELFF
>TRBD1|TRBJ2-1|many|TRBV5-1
TGCGCCAGCAGCTTGGAGGGGACAGGGGGCTGGGATGAGCAGTTCTTC
CASSLEGTGGWDEQFF
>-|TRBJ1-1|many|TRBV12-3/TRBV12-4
TGTGCCAGCAGTTTATATGACACTGAAGCTTTCTTT
CASSLYDTEAFF